These 4 T cell receptor beta chains were all obtained from the same sample, sequenced in a study of cytomegalovirus exposure and HLA in healthy donors. The PCR used 60 Vbeta and 13 Jbeta primers. Profiling relied on immunoSEQ multiplex PCR, and the TCRdb table lists in-frame clones only, not all of them. The table lists some 130,000 clones, under 85% of them singletons, with approximately 1.7% in the top ten. The sequenced material came from PBMCs. The receptors were gathered from a boy younger than 18 in good health and CMV-seronegative.

CDR3: CASSDGTSNEQFF. The CDR3 DNA reads TGTGCCAGCAGTGACGGGACTAGCAATGAGCAGTTCTTC. The rearrangement uses TRBV6-4 and TRBJ2-1; 8 nucleotides match TRBD2. V was clipped by 2 bases and J by 6 bases; unmatched bases: 0. The germline V gene has CDR1 MRHNA and CDR2 SNTAGT. This CDR3 is built from 13 residues.

This clone was seen a handful of times. The J gene is TRBJ2-7, the V gene TRBV19, with TRBD1 matching 7 bases. CDR1 is LNHDA and CDR2 is SQIVND in the germline V gene (reference sequence). J was trimmed by 3 bases and V by 5 bases; bases with no gene match: 10. The CDR3 length is 15 residues. CDR3 bases: TGTGCCAGTAGTCAAGAGACAGGGCGAGTCTACGAGCAGTACTTC. Amino acid sequence: CASSQETGRVYEQYF. The full variable domain, with the rest looked up from reference TRBV19 and TRBJ2-7, is DGGITQSPKYLFRKEGQNVTLSCEQNLNHDAMYWYRQDPGQGLRLIYYSQIVNDFQKGDIAEGYSVSREKKESFPLTVTSAQKNPTAFYLCASSQETGRVYEQYFGPGTRLTVT.

The CDR3 DNA is TGCGCCAGCAGTGGTCAGCGGGGCTACGAGCAGTACTTC. Residues: CASSGQRGYEQYF. The J gene is TRBJ2-7, the V gene TRBV23-1; 7 bases fit TRBD2. TRBV23-1 is designated an ORF whose function remains uncertain. V lost 5 bases to trimming and J lost 3 bases; unmatched junction nucleotides: 4. This CDR3 comprises 13 residues.

J is TRBJ2-3 and V is TRBV4-2; possibly TRBD1 for D (5 bases). This CDR3 has 15 residues. Trimming left V 0 bases short and J 2 bases short, with 9 bases between. The V gene's germline CDR1 is LGHNA and CDR2 YNFKEQ. The DNA for the CDR3 is TGTGCCAGCAGCCAAGAAGGGGCCCTCACAGATACGCAGTATTTT. It encodes CASSQEGALTDTQYF.